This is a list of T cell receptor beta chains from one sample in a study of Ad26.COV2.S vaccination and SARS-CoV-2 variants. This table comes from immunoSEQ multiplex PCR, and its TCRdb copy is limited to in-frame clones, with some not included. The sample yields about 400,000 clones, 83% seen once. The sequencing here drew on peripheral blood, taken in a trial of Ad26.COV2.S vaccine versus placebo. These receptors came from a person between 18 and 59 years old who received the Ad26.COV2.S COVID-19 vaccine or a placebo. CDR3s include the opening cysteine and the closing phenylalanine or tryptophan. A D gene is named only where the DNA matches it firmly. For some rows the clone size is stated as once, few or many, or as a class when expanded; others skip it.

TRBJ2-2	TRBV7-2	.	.	TGTGCCAGCAAACAGGGCCGTTCCGGGGAGCTGTTTTTT	CASKQGRSGELFF
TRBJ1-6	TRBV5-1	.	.	TGCGCCAGCAGCTTGGGTTGGGGGGATTCACCCCTCCACTTT	CASSLGWGDSPLHF
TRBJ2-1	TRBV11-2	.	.	TGTGCCAGCAGCTTCCCAAGACGCGGGGCGGGGCGAGTAAATGAGCAGTTCTTC	CASSFPRRGAGRVNEQFF
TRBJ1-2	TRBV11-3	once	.	TGTGCCAGCAGTTGGAGGGGGGGAGGAATGGATGGCTACACCTTC	CASSWRGGGMDGYTF
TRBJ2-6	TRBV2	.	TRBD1	TGTGCCAGCTTCTTTTCTGACAGGGGCAACTCTGGGGCCAACGTCCTGACTTTC	CASFFSDRGNSGANVLTF
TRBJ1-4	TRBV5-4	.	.	TGTGCCAGCAGCTCAGGGTTGGCTAATGAAAAACTGTTTTTT	CASSSGLANEKLFF
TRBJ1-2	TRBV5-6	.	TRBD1	TGTGCCAGCATCGGGACAGGAGGTGGCTACACCTTC	CASIGTGGGYTF
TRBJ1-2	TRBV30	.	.	TGTGCCTTAAACGACGCCTTCCAGGGCTATGGCTACACCTTC	CALNDAFQGYGYTF
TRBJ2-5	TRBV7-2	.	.	TGTGCCAGCAGGCCGGCCCTGGGCCCCCGAAAGTACCAAGAGACCCAGTACTTC	CASRPALGPRKYQETQYF
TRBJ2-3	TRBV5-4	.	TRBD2	TGTGCCAGCAGCTTGGCCGCGGCTAGCGGGGGGGGAGATACGCAGTATTTT	CASSLAAASGGGDTQYF
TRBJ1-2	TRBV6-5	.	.	TGTGCCAGCAGTTCCGGGCAGGGCAACTATGGCTACACCTTC	CASSSGQGNYGYTF
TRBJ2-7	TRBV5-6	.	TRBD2	TGTGCCAGCAGCTTGTGGGATACTAGCGAACGCTACGAGCAGTACTTC	CASSLWDTSERYEQYF
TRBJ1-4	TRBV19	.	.	TGTGCCAGTAGTATAGATTTAGCAGGGCCTGAAAAACTGTTTTTT	CASSIDLAGPEKLFF
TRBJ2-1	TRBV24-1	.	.	TGTGCCACCAGTGAACAGGGCCGGGTCTCCTACAATGAGCAGTTCTTC	CATSEQGRVSYNEQFF
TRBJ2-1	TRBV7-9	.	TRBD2	TGTGCCAGCAGCTTAAGGACTAGCGGCTACAATGAGCAGTTCTTC	CASSLRTSGYNEQFF
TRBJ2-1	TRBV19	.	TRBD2	TGTGCCAGTAGTCCGGCGGGACTAGCGGACTTTAGCTCCTACAATGAGCAGTTCTTC	CASSPAGLADFSSYNEQFF
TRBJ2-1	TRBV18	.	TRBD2	TGTGCCAGCTCACCACCGGTAACTAGCGGCTACAATGAGCAGTTCTTC	CASSPPVTSGYNEQFF
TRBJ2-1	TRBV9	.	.	TGTGCCAGCAGCGTTGGACACCGTACCTACAATGAGCAGTTCTTC	CASSVGHRTYNEQFF
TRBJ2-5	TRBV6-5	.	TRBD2	TGTGCCAGCTCGAGACTAGCGACCAAAGAGACCCAGTACTTC	CASSRLATKETQYF
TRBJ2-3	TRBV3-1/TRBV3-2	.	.	TGTGCCAGCAGCCAATTTCTCACAGATACGCAGTATTTT	CASSQFLTDTQYF
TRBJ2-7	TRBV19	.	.	TGTGCCACCTCCGTGGCCGAACCATACGAGCAGTACTTC	CATSVAEPYEQYF
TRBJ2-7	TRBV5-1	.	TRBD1	TGCGCCAGCAGCTTGACAGGGGGCAGCGAGCAGTACTTC	CASSLTGGSEQYF
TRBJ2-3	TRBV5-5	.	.	TGTGCCAGCAGCTGGGGCGGGGATACGCAGTATTTT	CASSWGGDTQYF
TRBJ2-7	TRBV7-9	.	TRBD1	TGTGCCAGCAGCAACGGGACAGGGGCGAGTTACGAGCAGTACTTC	CASSNGTGASYEQYF
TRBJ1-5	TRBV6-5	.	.	TGTGCCACGGTGGACAGCCTCAATCAGCCCCAGCATTTT	CATVDSLNQPQHF
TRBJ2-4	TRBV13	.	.	TGTGCCAGCAGCCCCGAAGGGGGGTTGAACATTCAGTACTTC	CASSPEGGLNIQYF
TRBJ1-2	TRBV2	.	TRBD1	TGTGCCAGCACCCTCGGACAGGGAGGAAACTATGGCTACACCTTC	CASTLGQGGNYGYTF
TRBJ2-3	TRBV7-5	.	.	TGTGCCAGAAGCTTAGCGTTAAGGGCGCCAGCAGATACGCAGTATTTT	CARSLALRAPADTQYF